These T cell receptor beta chains were read from a single sample in a study of Ad26.COV2.S vaccination and SARS-CoV-2 variants. Data came from immunoSEQ multiplex PCR; TCRdb stores just in-frame clones and leaves some out. The table has roughly 500,000 clones, nearly 90% seen once. The sequencing here drew on peripheral blood, taken in a trial of Ad26.COV2.S vaccine versus placebo. Receptors originate from a person between 18 and 60 years old who received the Ad26.COV2.S COVID-19 vaccine or a placebo. Each CDR3 is given with its conserved first and last residue. The D gene is left open where the match is weak. Size is omitted from some rows. Given values are once, few, many or a class for expanded clones.

j_gene: TRBJ1-1; abundance: NA; v_gene: TRBV9; d_gene: NA; CDR3nt: TGTGCCAGCAGCTTCGGAGCCGACACTGAAGCTTTCTTT; CDR3aa: CASSFGADTEAFF
j_gene: TRBJ1-6; abundance: NA; v_gene: TRBV5-4; d_gene: NA; CDR3nt: TGTGCCAGCAGCTTGGGGCACCCACAGTGGGATTCACCCCTCCACTTT; CDR3aa: CASSLGHPQWDSPLHF
j_gene: TRBJ2-2; abundance: NA; v_gene: TRBV5-6; d_gene: NA; CDR3nt: TGTGCCAGCAGCTTGGGGGACTGGGGGCCCACCGGGGAGCTGTTTTTT; CDR3aa: CASSLGDWGPTGELFF
j_gene: TRBJ2-1; abundance: NA; v_gene: TRBV5-1; d_gene: NA; CDR3nt: TGCGCCAGCAGCTTGGTGTCGGATCACAATGAGCAGTTCTTC; CDR3aa: CASSLVSDHNEQFF
j_gene: TRBJ2-7; abundance: once; v_gene: TRBV18; d_gene: NA; CDR3nt: TGTGCCAGCTCAACGACAGCGTACGAGCAGTACTTC; CDR3aa: CASSTTAYEQYF
j_gene: TRBJ1-6; abundance: NA; v_gene: TRBV3-1/TRBV3-2; d_gene: NA; CDR3nt: TGTGCCAGCAGCCCTAGTCTGGGAGCCTATAATTCACCCCTCCACTTT; CDR3aa: CASSPSLGAYNSPLHF
j_gene: TRBJ2-2; abundance: NA; v_gene: TRBV6-5; d_gene: NA; CDR3nt: TGTGCCAGCAAGTCTGGACAACACACCGGGGAGCTGTTTTTT; CDR3aa: CASKSGQHTGELFF
j_gene: TRBJ2-5; abundance: once; v_gene: TRBV7-6; d_gene: NA; CDR3nt: TGTGCCAGCAGCTTAGCGCGTAGGGGCGAGACCCAGTACTTC; CDR3aa: CASSLARRGETQYF
j_gene: TRBJ2-7; abundance: NA; v_gene: TRBV21-1; d_gene: NA; CDR3nt: TGTGCCAGCAGCAAGTTGGCCGAACCCTACGAGCAGTACTTC; CDR3aa: CASSKLAEPYEQYF
j_gene: TRBJ1-1; abundance: NA; v_gene: TRBV4-1; d_gene: NA; CDR3nt: TGCGCCAGCAGCCACCTACAGGTGGGGGCTGAAGCTTTCTTT; CDR3aa: CASSHLQVGAEAFF
j_gene: TRBJ2-5; abundance: NA; v_gene: TRBV2; d_gene: NA; CDR3nt: TGTGCCAGCGTGGCCATACTGGGTTCCGAGACCCAGTACTTC; CDR3aa: CASVAILGSETQYF
j_gene: TRBJ1-6; abundance: NA; v_gene: TRBV6-4; d_gene: NA; CDR3nt: TGTGCCAGCAGTGTTTCGATCAATTCACCCCTCCACTTT; CDR3aa: CASSVSINSPLHF
j_gene: TRBJ1-5; abundance: NA; v_gene: TRBV5-1; d_gene: NA; CDR3nt: TGCGCCAGCAGCCCGGACCCTGGGTATCAGCCCCAGCATTTT; CDR3aa: CASSPDPGYQPQHF
j_gene: TRBJ2-1; abundance: few; v_gene: TRBV18; d_gene: NA; CDR3nt: TGTGCCAGCTCCCCTTCGGGCCAGAATGAGCAGTTCTTC; CDR3aa: CASSPSGQNEQFF
j_gene: TRBJ2-2; abundance: NA; v_gene: TRBV7-2; d_gene: NA; CDR3nt: TGTGCCAGCAGCTTAGGACATCACACCGGGGAGCTGTTTTTT; CDR3aa: CASSLGHHTGELFF
j_gene: TRBJ2-3; abundance: NA; v_gene: TRBV6-2/TRBV6-3; d_gene: TRBD2; CDR3nt: TGTGCCAGCAGTCCCGGGACTAGCGCAAATACGCAGTATTTT; CDR3aa: CASSPGTSANTQYF
j_gene: TRBJ1-1; abundance: few; v_gene: TRBV6-1; d_gene: NA; CDR3nt: TGTGCCAGCAGTTTGGGATTGAACACTGAAGCTTTCTTT; CDR3aa: CASSLGLNTEAFF
j_gene: TRBJ1-4; abundance: NA; v_gene: TRBV6-5; d_gene: NA; CDR3nt: TGTGCCAGCAGTTACTCAAACAGGGCAACTAATGAAAAACTGTTTTTT; CDR3aa: CASSYSNRATNEKLFF
j_gene: TRBJ1-1; abundance: NA; v_gene: TRBV3-1/TRBV3-2; d_gene: NA; CDR3nt: TGTGCCAGCAGCCACCTACCAGGGTCCCCTGAAGCTTTCTTT; CDR3aa: CASSHLPGSPEAFF